Listed below are T cell receptor beta chains from one sample, sequenced in a study of blood T cells in healthy people across ages. TCRdb recomputed calls from the 5' RACE reads with MiXCR, one row per CDR3 protein. The sample holds around 800,000 distinct CDR3 sequences; approximately 24% are singletons and the top ten take about 2.9%. This same sample was also taken into another study, of T cells of mothers and their children.

The sequenced sample was blood. These receptor sequences come from a boy younger than 18 in good health. Each CDR3 is given with its conserved first and last residue. A D gene is named only where the DNA matches it firmly. The size of a clone is reported for some rows only, either as once, few or many, or as a class for expanded clones.

j_gene | abundance | d_gene | v_gene | CDR3nt | CDR3aa
TRBJ1-2 | - | TRBD1 | TRBV28 | TGTGCCAGCAGTTTCAGGGGGCTCTATGGCTACACCTTC | CASSFRGLYGYTF
TRBJ2-5 | few | - | TRBV7-7 | TGTGCCAGCAGCTCGACTAGATCCGAGGTCGCGGCCCAGTACTTC | CASSSTRSEVAAQYF
TRBJ1-4 | few | - | TRBV10-3 | TGTGCCATCTCCCCCTCTAATGAAAAACTGTTTTTT | CAISPSNEKLFF
TRBJ2-1 | few | TRBD2 | TRBV7-9 | TGTGCCAGCAGCTTAAGCGGGAACAATGAGCAGTTCTTC | CASSLSGNNEQFF
TRBJ2-5 | - | - | TRBV12-5 | TGTGCTAGTGGGCCCGGGCAGCCCCAAGAGACCCAGTACTTC | CASGPGQPQETQYF
TRBJ2-7 | few | - | TRBV2 | TGTGCCAGCAGTGAAAGGATCCACGAGCAGTACTTC | CASSERIHEQYF
TRBJ1-2 | - | TRBD1 | TRBV7-9 | TGTGCCAGCAGCGCTTGGACAGGGCAGGCCTATGGCTACACCTTC | CASSAWTGQAYGYTF
TRBJ2-5 | few | - | TRBV29-1 | TGCAGCGTCCTCGGGTACCAAGAGACCCAGTACTTC | CSVLGYQETQYF
TRBJ2-1 | - | TRBD2 | TRBV5-1 | TGCGCCAGCAGCTTGGAGGTGGGCAGGGAGGGCTACAATGAGCAGTTCTTC | CASSLEVGREGYNEQFF
TRBJ2-7 | few | - | TRBV25-1 | TGTGCCAGCAGTGATCAAGACAGGTCCTACGAGCAGTACTTC | CASSDQDRSYEQYF
TRBJ1-5 | - | - | TRBV6-1 | TGTGCCAGCAGATTGACCGCGGATTATAACAATCAGCCCCAGCATTTT | CASRLTADYNNQPQHF
TRBJ2-3 | - | - | TRBV12-3/TRBV12-4 | TGTGCCAGCATCTCCTTTGGGTCCACAGATACGCAGTATTTT | CASISFGSTDTQYF
TRBJ2-1 | few | - | TRBV11-2 | TGTGCCAGCAGCTTAGCCTCACCTAGCTCCTACAATGAGCAGTTCTTC | CASSLASPSSYNEQFF
TRBJ2-5 | - | TRBD2 | TRBV4-1 | TGCGCCAGCAGCCAAGAGGACGGGGGGGCCGGTCGAGAGACCCAGTACTTC | CASSQEDGGAGRETQYF
TRBJ2-7 | few | - | TRBV12-3/TRBV12-4 | TGTGCCAGCAGTTTAGCGCGTTCAGGAGCTTACTTTTACGAGCAGTACTTC | CASSLARSGAYFYEQYF
TRBJ2-1 | few | - | TRBV7-9 | TGTGCCAGCAGCTTAAGGGACTCGGACAGCGATGAGCAGTTCTTC | CASSLRDSDSDEQFF
TRBJ1-2 | - | TRBD1 | TRBV10-3 | TGTGCCATCACGGGACAGGGACGTGGCTACACCTTC | CAITGQGRGYTF
TRBJ2-3 | - | TRBD2 | TRBV20-1 | TGCAGTGCTAATAGCGGGAGCACAGATACGCAGTATTTT | CSANSGSTDTQYF
TRBJ1-2 | - | TRBD1 | TRBV6-5 | TGTGCCAGCAGTTACGCAGGGGGCGCTTGGTATGGCTACACCTTC | CASSYAGGAWYGYTF
TRBJ2-3 | - | - | TRBV7-2 | TGTGCCAGCAGCTTAAGACTAGGGGGAACAGATACGCAGTATTTT | CASSLRLGGTDTQYF
TRBJ2-7 | - | - | TRBV4-1 | TGCGCCAGCAGCCAAGGCCGGGACAACTCTTACTACGAGCAGTACTTC | CASSQGRDNSYYEQYF
TRBJ2-5 | - | - | TRBV6-1 | TGTGCCAGCGAAGACCTCGGAGGGAGAGAGACCCAGTACTTC | CASEDLGGRETQYF
TRBJ2-7 | - | TRBD2 | TRBV6-1 | TGTGCCAGCAGCGCGACTAGCGGGGTTCTCGGCGTCGAGCAGTACTTC | CASSATSGVLGVEQYF
TRBJ2-5 | - | - | TRBV7-9 | TGTGCCAGCAGCGCGAAAGTCCGGGGATGGGGGGACGAGACCCAGTACTTC | CASSAKVRGWGDETQYF
TRBJ1-6 | - | TRBD1 | TRBV11-2 | TGTGCCAGCAGCTTAGGTGGGACAGTAGAATCACCCCTCCACTTT | CASSLGGTVESPLHF
TRBJ2-3 | - | TRBD1 | TRBV6-1 | TGTGCCAGCAGTCGTTCTCAGGGGGCGAGCACAGATACGCAGTATTTT | CASSRSQGASTDTQYF
TRBJ1-5 | few | - | TRBV27 | TGTGCCAGCAGTTTACAGGGGTACAATCAGCCCCAGCATTTT | CASSLQGYNQPQHF
TRBJ2-1 | - | - | TRBV18 | TGTGCCAGCTCGCAGGTCCCAGTCCAAGGGAGTACAATAGGCAATGAGCAGTTCTTC | CASSQVPVQGSTIGNEQFF
TRBJ2-3 | few | TRBD1 | TRBV3-1 | TGTGCCAGCAGCCAAGATTTGACAGGGTCCGATACGCAGTATTTT | CASSQDLTGSDTQYF
TRBJ2-5 | many | TRBD2 | TRBV4-1 | TGTGCCAGCAGCCCGCTAGCGGGGGGGTACCAAGAGACCCAGTACTTC | CASSPLAGGYQETQYF
TRBJ2-5 | - | TRBD2 | TRBV5-1 | TGCGCCAGCAGCCCCGGGACTAGCGGGGTGAAGACCCAGTACTTC | CASSPGTSGVKTQYF
TRBJ2-1 | - | TRBD2 | TRBV20-1 | TGCAGTGCTAGAGGGCCAGCGGGGGGGCTGGATGAGCAGTTCTTC | CSARGPAGGLDEQFF
TRBJ1-2 | - | - | TRBV7-2 | TGTGCCAGCAGCTTAGAAATTTCGGGCTATGGCTACACCTTC | CASSLEISGYGYTF
TRBJ2-5 | - | TRBD1 | TRBV24-1 | TGTGCCACCAGTGATGGGGGACAGCAAGAGACCCAGTACTTC | CATSDGGQQETQYF